This is a list of T cell receptor beta chains from one sample in a study of blood T cell repertoires in COVID-19. Sequencing was performed with immunoSEQ multiplex PCR; in TCRdb, only in-frame clones are kept and a portion is missing. The sample carries roughly 86,000 clones, about 86% recorded once. The sample taken for sequencing was peripheral blood. The receptors originated from a man between 60 and 75 years old with acute or convalescent COVID-19. Each CDR3 is given with its conserved first and last residue. Fields, in order: J gene, clone size, V gene, D gene, CDR3 protein, CDR3 DNA. A D gene is named only where the DNA matches it firmly. Size is stated for part of the rows, as once, few or many counts, or as a class when the clone is expanded.

TRBJ2-2	few	TRBV6-5	.	CASSYSPTGGYGELFF	TGTGCCAGCAGTTACTCGCCCACGGGTGGCTACGGGGAGCTGTTTTTT
TRBJ1-2	once	TRBV10-3	TRBD1	CAISEGTGGPTF	TGTGCCATCAGTGAAGGGACAGGGGGCCCGACCTTC
TRBJ2-1	.	TRBV7-2	TRBD1	CASSLLQGSRNEQFF	TGTGCCAGCAGCTTATTACAGGGGTCCCGCAATGAGCAGTTCTTC
TRBJ1-2	once	TRBV9	.	CASSGRDYLYGYTF	TGTGCCAGCAGCGGCCGGGATTACCTCTATGGCTACACCTTC
TRBJ1-2	.	TRBV28	.	CASSPFGTNLGYTF	TGTGCCAGCAGCCCTTTCGGGACAAACCTTGGCTACACCTTC
TRBJ1-1	.	TRBV3-1/TRBV3-2	.	CASSPRGNTEAFF	TGTGCCAGCAGCCCCCGCGGGAACACTGAAGCTTTCTTT
TRBJ1-1	.	TRBV2	.	CASTRGGTEAFF	TGTGCCAGCACCCGGGGAGGCACTGAAGCTTTCTTT
TRBJ1-3	.	TRBV7-3	.	CASRSGGGNTIYF	TGTGCCAGCCGCTCGGGGGGCGGAAACACCATATATTTT
TRBJ2-3	.	TRBV30	.	CAWNRGQTTSTDTQYF	TGTGCCTGGAACCGAGGACAGACGACTAGCACAGATACGCAGTATTTT
TRBJ1-1	once	TRBV10-3	.	CAISVRPGDTEAFF	TGTGCCATCAGTGTGCGGCCAGGGGACACTGAAGCTTTCTTT
TRBJ2-7	.	TRBV6-7	.	CASRYRDIFSYEQYF	TGTGCCAGCAGATATCGGGACATCTTCTCCTACGAGCAGTACTTC
TRBJ1-4	.	TRBV15	TRBD1	CATSWTGEHEKLFF	TGTGCCACCAGCTGGACAGGGGAGCATGAAAAACTGTTTTTT
TRBJ2-1	.	TRBV9	.	CASSGRTDLNEQFF	TGTGCCAGCAGCGGACGGACAGACCTCAATGAGCAGTTCTTC
TRBJ1-3	.	TRBV30	TRBD1	CAWKRGPGGLGIYF	TGTGCCTGGAAGCGCGGACCAGGGGGACTCGGCATATATTTT
TRBJ1-5	.	TRBV6-6	TRBD1	CASSPDRGAGSNQPQHF	TGTGCCAGCAGTCCGGACAGGGGCGCGGGGAGCAATCAGCCCCAGCATTTT